The source of this TCR beta chain is a study of shared clonotypes between healthy human individuals. Study results and limitations: The study found lower generation probabilities in non-shared clonotypes than in those shared by all four donors.

Comment on this clone: The antigen is undetermined. Other DNA sequences from this sample encode an identical CDR3 as well.

With 2 bases clipped from V and 7 bases from J, the junction kept 6 bases outside the gene matches. Germline V gene data show CDR1 as MGHDK and CDR2 as SYGVNS. CDR3 length: 15 residues. At a deep level, the assay was run. Using immunoSEQ multiplex PCR, the repertoire was profiled, and TCRdb retains in-frame clones only, with some absent. Of over a million clones listed, nearly 99% are singletons. Sequenced input: naive CD4+ T cells sorted from blood. Subset meaning: CD45RA+ positively selected. The sequence was collected from a man under 40 in good health. The rearrangement uses TRBV25-1 and TRBJ2-7, with 12 bases aligning to TRBD1. This chain's CDR3 is CASSEPGTGGYEQYF. The CDR3 region has the DNA TGTGCCAGCAGTGAACCCGGGACAGGGGGCTATGAGCAGTACTTC.